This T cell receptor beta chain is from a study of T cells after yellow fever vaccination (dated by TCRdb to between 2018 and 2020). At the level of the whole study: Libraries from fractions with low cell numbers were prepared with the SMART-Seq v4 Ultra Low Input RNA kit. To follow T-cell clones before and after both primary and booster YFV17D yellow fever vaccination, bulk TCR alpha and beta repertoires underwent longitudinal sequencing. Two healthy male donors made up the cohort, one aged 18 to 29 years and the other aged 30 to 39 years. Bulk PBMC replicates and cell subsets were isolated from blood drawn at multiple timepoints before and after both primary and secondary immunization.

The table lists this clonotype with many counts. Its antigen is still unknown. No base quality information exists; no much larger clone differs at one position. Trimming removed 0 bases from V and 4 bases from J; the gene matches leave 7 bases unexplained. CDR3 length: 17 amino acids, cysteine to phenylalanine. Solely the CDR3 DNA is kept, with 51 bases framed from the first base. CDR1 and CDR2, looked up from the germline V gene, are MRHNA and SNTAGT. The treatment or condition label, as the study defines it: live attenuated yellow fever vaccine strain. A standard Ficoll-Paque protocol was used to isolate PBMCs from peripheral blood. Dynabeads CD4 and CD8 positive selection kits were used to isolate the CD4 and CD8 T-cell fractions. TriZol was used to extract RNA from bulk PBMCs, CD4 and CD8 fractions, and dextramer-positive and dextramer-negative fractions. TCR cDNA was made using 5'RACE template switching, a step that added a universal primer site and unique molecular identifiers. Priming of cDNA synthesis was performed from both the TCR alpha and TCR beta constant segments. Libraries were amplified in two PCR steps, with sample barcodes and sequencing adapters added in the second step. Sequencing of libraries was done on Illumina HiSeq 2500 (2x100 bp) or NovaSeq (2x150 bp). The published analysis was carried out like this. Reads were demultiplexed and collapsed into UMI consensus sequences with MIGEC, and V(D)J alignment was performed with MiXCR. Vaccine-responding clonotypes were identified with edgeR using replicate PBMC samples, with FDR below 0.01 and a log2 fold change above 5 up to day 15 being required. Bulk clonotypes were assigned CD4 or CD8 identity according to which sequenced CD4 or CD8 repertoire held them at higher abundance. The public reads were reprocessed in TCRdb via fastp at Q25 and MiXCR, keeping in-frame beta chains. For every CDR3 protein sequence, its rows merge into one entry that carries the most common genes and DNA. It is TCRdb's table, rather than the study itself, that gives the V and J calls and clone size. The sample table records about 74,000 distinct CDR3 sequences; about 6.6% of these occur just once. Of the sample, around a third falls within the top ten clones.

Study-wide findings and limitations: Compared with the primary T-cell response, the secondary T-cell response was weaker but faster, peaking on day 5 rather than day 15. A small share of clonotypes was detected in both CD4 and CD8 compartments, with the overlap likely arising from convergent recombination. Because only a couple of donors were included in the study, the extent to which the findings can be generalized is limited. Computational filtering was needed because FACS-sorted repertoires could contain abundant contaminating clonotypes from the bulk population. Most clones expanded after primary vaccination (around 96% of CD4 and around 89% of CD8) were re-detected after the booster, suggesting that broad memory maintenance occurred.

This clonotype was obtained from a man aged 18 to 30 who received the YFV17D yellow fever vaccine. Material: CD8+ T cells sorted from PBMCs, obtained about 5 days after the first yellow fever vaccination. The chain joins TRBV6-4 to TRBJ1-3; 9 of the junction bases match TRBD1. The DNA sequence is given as TGTGCCAGCAGTGACTCGATTGGGACAGGGAGAGGAAACACCATATATTTT. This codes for CASSDSIGTGRGNTIYF.